The rows below give T cell receptor beta chains drawn from one sample of a study of shared clonotypes between healthy human individuals. Clones were read by immunoSEQ multiplex PCR, and TCRdb kept only the in-frame ones, dropping some. The sample holds about 480,000 clones, 60% to 85% seen once. What was sequenced was PBMCs. The origin of the receptors is a middle-aged woman in good health. Some clones in this sample may be carry-over from other donors' samples. Both conserved end residues are part of each CDR3. Fields, in order: J gene, clone size, D gene, V gene, CDR3 length, CDR3 protein, CDR3 DNA. D genes are given only for firm matches. Not all rows give a size; the values are once, few, many and, for expanded clones, a class.

TRBJ2-3 | . | TRBD1 | TRBV6-1 | 15 | CASTPGTGGIDTQYF | TGTGCCAGCACTCCCGGGACAGGGGGCATCGATACGCAGTATTTT
TRBJ2-7 | . | . | TRBV5-1 | 14 | CASSPAPSLDEQYF | TGCGCCAGCAGCCCGGCCCCTAGTCTCGACGAGCAGTACTTC
TRBJ2-1 | . | TRBD2 | TRBV6-6 | 16 | CASSYSLDSGAHEQFF | TGTGCCAGCAGTTACTCGTTGGATAGCGGGGCCCATGAGCAGTTCTTC
TRBJ2-6 | . | . | TRBV4-1 | 18 | CASSQDSNSNSGANVLTF | TGCGCCAGCAGCCAAGATTCTAACAGCAACTCTGGGGCCAACGTCCTGACTTTC
TRBJ2-1 | . | . | TRBV9 | 14 | CASSVATGPGGQFF | TGTGCCAGCAGCGTAGCTACTGGGCCCGGGGGGCAGTTCTTC
TRBJ1-2 | . | . | TRBV28 | 12 | CASSLTGYGYTF | TGTGCCAGCAGTTTAACAGGCTATGGCTACACCTTC
TRBJ2-1 | . | . | TRBV7-8 | 12 | CASSSAGRQQFF | TGTGCCAGCAGCTCCGCCGGGAGACAGCAGTTCTTC
TRBJ2-1 | . | . | TRBV15 | 14 | CATSRPRGLNEQFF | TGTGCCACCAGCAGACCCCGGGGGTTGAATGAGCAGTTCTTC
TRBJ2-3 | . | . | TRBV15 | 15 | CATSRDLGQTDTQYF | TGTGCCACCAGCAGAGATTTAGGGCAGACAGATACGCAGTATTTT
TRBJ2-3 | few | TRBD2 | TRBV19 | 16 | CASSIRLAGRSDTQYF | TGTGCCAGTAGTATACGACTAGCGGGAAGGTCCGATACGCAGTATTTT
TRBJ2-1 | . | TRBD2 | TRBV11-3 | 16 | CASSLDGTSGDNEQFF | TGTGCCAGCAGCTTAGATGGGACTAGCGGGGACAATGAGCAGTTCTTC
TRBJ2-2 | . | . | TRBV20-1 | 11 | CSAFTTGELFF | TGCAGTGCCTTTACCACCGGGGAGCTGTTTTTT
TRBJ2-1 | . | TRBD1 | TRBV7-7 | 15 | CASSMGPGGYNEQFF | TGTGCCAGCAGCATGGGGCCAGGGGGTTACAATGAGCAGTTCTTC
TRBJ2-7 | . | TRBD2 | TRBV18 | 15 | CASSSTSGVAYEQYF | TGTGCCAGCTCATCGACTAGCGGAGTTGCCTACGAGCAGTACTTC
TRBJ2-7 | . | . | TRBV7-2 | 11 | CASSESYEQYF | TGTGCCAGCAGCGAATCCTACGAGCAGTACTTC
TRBJ2-1 | many | TRBD1 | TRBV5-1 | 15 | CASSPRTGGTNEQFF | TGCGCCAGCAGCCCCCGGACAGGTGGTACCAATGAGCAGTTCTTC
TRBJ2-7 | once | TRBD2 | TRBV9 | 14 | CASSVQRDGYEQYF | TGTGCCAGCAGCGTCCAGCGGGATGGCTACGAGCAGTACTTC
TRBJ2-2 | once | . | TRBV2 | 14 | CASRPTQNTGELFF | TGTGCCAGCAGGCCTACACAGAACACCGGGGAGCTGTTTTTT
TRBJ2-2 | . | . | TRBV11-2 | 12 | CASSPMGGELFF | TGTGCCAGCAGTCCTATGGGCGGGGAGCTGTTTTTT
TRBJ2-1 | . | . | TRBV7-3 | 14 | CASSLGPSYNEQFF | TGTGCCAGCAGCTTAGGACCTTCCTACAATGAGCAGTTCTTC
TRBJ2-1 | . | . | TRBV30 | 14 | CAWGYGGSYNEQFF | TGTGCCTGGGGGTATGGTGGGTCCTACAATGAGCAGTTCTTC
TRBJ2-1 | . | . | TRBV11-2 | 14 | CASSLTRVGGEQFF | TGTGCCAGCAGCTTAACTAGGGTGGGTGGTGAGCAGTTCTTC
TRBJ2-3 | . | . | TRBV30 | 14 | CAWSVLGRPGVQYF | TGTGCCTGGAGTGTGCTGGGTCGACCGGGGGTGCAGTATTTT
TRBJ2-3 | few | . | TRBV30 | 16 | CAWSVPRTGDTDTQYF | TGTGCCTGGAGTGTACCACGGACGGGAGATACAGATACGCAGTATTTT
TRBJ1-4 | once | . | TRBV5-1 | 13 | CASSLGSNEKLFF | TGCGCCAGCAGCTTGGGATCTAATGAAAAACTGTTTTTT
TRBJ2-3 | once | TRBD1 | TRBV7-2 | 17 | CASSHPPGQGFTDTQYF | TGTGCCAGCAGTCACCCCCCGGGACAGGGCTTCACAGATACGCAGTATTTT
TRBJ2-5 | . | TRBD1 | TRBV19 | 13 | CASSPDREETQYF | TGTGCCAGTAGTCCGGACAGGGAAGAGACCCAGTACTTC
TRBJ2-2 | . | . | TRBV6-5 | 13 | CATLILATGELFF | TGTGCCACATTAATCCTGGCCACCGGGGAGCTGTTTTTT
TRBJ2-5 | . | . | TRBV28 | 13 | CASESDLQETQYF | TGTGCCAGCGAAAGCGACCTACAAGAGACCCAGTACTTC
TRBJ1-2 | . | . | TRBV4-1 | 14 | CASSQASSNYGYTF | TGCGCCAGCAGCCAAGCGAGCAGTAACTATGGCTACACCTTC